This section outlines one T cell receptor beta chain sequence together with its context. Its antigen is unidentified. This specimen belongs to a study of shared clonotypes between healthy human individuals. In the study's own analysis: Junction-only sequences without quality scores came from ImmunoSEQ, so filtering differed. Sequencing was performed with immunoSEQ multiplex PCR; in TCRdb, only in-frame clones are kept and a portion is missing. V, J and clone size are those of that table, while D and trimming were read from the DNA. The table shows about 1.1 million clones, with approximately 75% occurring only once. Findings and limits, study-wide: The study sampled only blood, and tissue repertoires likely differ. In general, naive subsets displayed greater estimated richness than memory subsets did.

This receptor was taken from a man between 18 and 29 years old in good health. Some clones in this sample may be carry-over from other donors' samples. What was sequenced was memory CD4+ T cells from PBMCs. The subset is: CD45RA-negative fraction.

In DNA form, the CDR3 reads TGTGCCAGCAGCCCGACAGGGCTGGAAGCTTTCTTT. Amino acids: CASSPTGLEAFF. The chain recombines TRBV6-6 with TRBJ1-1, with 7 positions matching TRBD1. The length of the CDR3 is 12 residues. Germline lookup yields CDR1 MNHNY and CDR2 SVGAGI (reference sequence). V was clipped by 6 bases and J by 8 bases; unmatched bases: 6.